This T cell receptor (beta chain) emerged from a study of blood T cell repertoires in COVID-19. Overall study: Italy, Spain and the United States were the sources of the convalescent and acute COVID-19 samples.

TCRdb keeps only in-frame clones here, not all; method: immunoSEQ multiplex PCR. The table lists fewer than 500,000 clones, approximately 90% of them singletons, with around 4.5% in the top ten. From germline, CDR1 is LGHNA and CDR2 YNFKEQ. V lost 3 bases and J 10 bases, leaving 13 bases between the germline ends. CDR3 length equals 14 residues. The receptor was derived from a woman in her twenties or thirties with acute or convalescent COVID-19. The rearrangement joins TRBV4-2 to TRBJ1-6; possible D gene TRBD1, 5 bases. The material sequenced was peripheral blood. The CDR3: CASSQQGSRSPLHF. The CDR3 DNA reads TGTGCCAGCAGCCAGCAGGGATCGAGGTCACCCCTCCACTTT.